This entry concerns a single TCR beta chain. It has no known antigen specificity. No quality values exist for individual bases; no much larger clone is one base distant. This entry comes from a study of blood T cell repertoires in COVID-19 (dated by TCRdb to 2018 to 2020). Background for the entire study: The collaborator samples originated in the United States, Italy and Spain and spanned the acute and convalescent phases of COVID-19. The material from the prospective study consisted of cDNA or gDNA derived from T cells, B-cell-depleted T cells, or PBMCs. The dataset comprised deeply sampled blood TCRbeta repertoires from subjects exposed to, actively infected with, or recovered from COVID-19. The samples were drawn from two sources: the first 160 participants of the ongoing ImmuneRACE study, and fewer than 1,500 subjects contributed by 6 global collaborators. Where available, HLA class I and class II types were taken from metadata supplied by the sample provider and were not determined by assay-based typing. Sample metadata almost always included a de-identified subject ID, COVID-19 status, age in years and sex. A freely available public database, intended as a resource for researchers studying the immune response to SARS-CoV-2, is where the repertoires were released.

TCRbeta CDR3 regions were amplified from genomic DNA using the immunoSEQ Assay, a bias-controlled multiplex PCR. The paper's processing steps were these. The number of nucleated cells in each sample was estimated from the amplification of reference gene primers within the assay. To quantify the absolute abundance of each unique TCRbeta CDR3 rearrangement, sequence reads were collapsed and filtered. For each sample, productive Simpson clonality was calculated as the square root of Simpson's diversity index across productive rearrangements. TCRdb's version of the immuneACCESS table is confined to in-frame rearrangements and falls short of the full clone set. An unresolved V gene accounts for under half of the shortfall where checked; the remainder is of unknown origin. For V, J and clone size, that table is used; D and trimming come from the DNA. In all, the sample holds roughly 140,000 clones, and approximately 78% of those were seen once. The ten largest clones represent about 4% of the sample.

Each collaborating institution followed its own protocols to collect whole blood in K2EDTA tubes. Collaborator samples were shipped for TCRbeta analysis as frozen whole blood, isolated PBMCs, or DNA extracted from either sample type. What the study reported, not specific to this receptor: Clinical and demographic metadata were provided uncurated, with the amount varying by source and participant.

After removal of 6 bases from V and 2 bases from J, the junction retains 8 bases not matched to a gene. The CDR3 runs 17 amino acids, cysteine and phenylalanine included. Here the CDR3 DNA is all that survives: 51 bases in frame from base 1. Reading the germline V gene gives CDR1 SGHRS and CDR2 YFSETQ. This TCR was sampled from a woman older than 75 with acute or convalescent COVID-19. The rearrangement combines TRBV5-1 with TRBJ2-6; 10 nucleotides in the junction match TRBD1. Sequenced material: peripheral blood. DNA sequence: TGCGCCAGCACGGAATGGGGGACAGGGGCTGGGGCCAACGTCCTGACTTTC. Translation gives CASTEWGTGAGANVLTF.